The following is a TCR beta chain sequence with its context. As yet, its antigen is unknown. These data belong to a study of PD-1 blockade in classical Hodgkin lymphoma. Assay used: immunoSEQ multiplex PCR; TCRdb lists only in-frame clones, some missing. The table shows under 20,000 clones, with about four fifths occurring only once. The study's findings and limits: Newly diagnosed patients reportedly had lower baseline TCR diversity than healthy donors.

The CDR3 loop spans 17 amino acids. V gave up 6 bases and J gave up 1 base, with 22 bases separating them. Germline-derived CDR1 and CDR2 are SGHDT and YYEEEE. Time point defined: newly diagnosed, previously untreated cHL patient sample. Investigators isolated CD4+ T cells from thawed PBMCs through magnetic negative selection. The chain has TRBV5-6 and TRBJ1-1; D gene unclear. The TCR comes from a human donor with classical Hodgkin lymphoma. Source material: CD4+ T cells from blood. This CDR3 is CASIPSGRGKRNTEAFF. The DNA for the CDR3 is TGTGCCAGCATCCCGTCCGGCAGAGGGAAAAGGAACACTGAAGCTTTCTTT.